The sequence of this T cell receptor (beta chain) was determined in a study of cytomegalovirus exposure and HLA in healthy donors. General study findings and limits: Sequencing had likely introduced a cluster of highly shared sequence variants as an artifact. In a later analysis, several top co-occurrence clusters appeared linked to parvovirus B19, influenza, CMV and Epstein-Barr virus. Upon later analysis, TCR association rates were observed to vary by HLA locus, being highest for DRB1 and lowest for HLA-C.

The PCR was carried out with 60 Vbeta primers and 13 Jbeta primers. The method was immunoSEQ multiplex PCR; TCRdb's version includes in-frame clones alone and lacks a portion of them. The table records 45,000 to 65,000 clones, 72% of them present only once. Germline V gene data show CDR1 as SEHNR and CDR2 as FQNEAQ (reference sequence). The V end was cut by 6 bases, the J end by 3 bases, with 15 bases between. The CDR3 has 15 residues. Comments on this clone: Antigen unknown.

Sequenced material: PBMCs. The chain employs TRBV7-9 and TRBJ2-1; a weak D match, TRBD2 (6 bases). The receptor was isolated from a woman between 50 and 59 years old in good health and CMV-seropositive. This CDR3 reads CASSSGTGIYNEQFF. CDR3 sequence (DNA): TGTGCCAGCAGTTCCGGGACTGGGATCTACAATGAGCAGTTCTTC.